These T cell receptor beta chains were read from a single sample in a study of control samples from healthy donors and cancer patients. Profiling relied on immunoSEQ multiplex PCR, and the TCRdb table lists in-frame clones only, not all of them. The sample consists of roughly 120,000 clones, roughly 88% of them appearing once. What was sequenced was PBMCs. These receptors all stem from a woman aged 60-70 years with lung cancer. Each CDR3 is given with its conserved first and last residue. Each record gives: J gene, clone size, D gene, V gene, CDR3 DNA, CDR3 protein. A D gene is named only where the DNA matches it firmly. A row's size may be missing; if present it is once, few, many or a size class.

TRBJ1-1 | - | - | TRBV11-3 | TGTGCCAGCAGCTTGCAGGGTGAGAACACTGAAGCTTTCTTT | CASSLQGENTEAFF
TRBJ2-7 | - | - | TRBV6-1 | TGTGCCAGCAGTGAAAAGACCTACGAGCAGTACTTC | CASSEKTYEQYF
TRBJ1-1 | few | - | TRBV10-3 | TGTGCCATCAGTGAGGGACCGAGCAACACTGAAGCTTTCTTT | CAISEGPSNTEAFF
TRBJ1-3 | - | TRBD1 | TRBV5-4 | TGTGCCAGCAGCCTAGGGACAGGGGGCGGAAACACCATATATTTT | CASSLGTGGGNTIYF
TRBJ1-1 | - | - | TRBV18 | TGTGCCAGCTCACCAAGCGCCGCGAACACTGAAGCTTTCTTT | CASSPSAANTEAFF
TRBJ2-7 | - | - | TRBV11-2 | TGTGCCAGCAGCCTTGGACAGCCTGGGGCCTACGAGCAGTACTTC | CASSLGQPGAYEQYF
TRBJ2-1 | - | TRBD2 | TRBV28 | TGTGCCAGCGGCACCAGCGGGAGGGTCACGGGTGAGCAGTTCTTC | CASGTSGRVTGEQFF
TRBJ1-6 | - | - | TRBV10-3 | TGTGCCATCAGTGCGGACCACGGGAATTCACCCCTCCACTTT | CAISADHGNSPLHF
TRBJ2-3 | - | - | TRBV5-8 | TGTGCCAGCAGAGCCGGGACTTCCAGTACCAGCACAGATACGCAGTATTTT | CASRAGTSSTSTDTQYF
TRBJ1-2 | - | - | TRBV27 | TGTGCCAGCAGTTTAGGACCGCTGGGTGGCTACACCTTC | CASSLGPLGGYTF
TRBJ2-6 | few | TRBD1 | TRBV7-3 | TGTGCCAGCAGCTTATTGGGGACAGGTTCTTTCACCGGGGCCAACGTCCTGACTTTC | CASSLLGTGSFTGANVLTF
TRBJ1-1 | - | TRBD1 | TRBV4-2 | TGTGCCAGCAGCCAAGAGGGAACAGGGGCGGGGAACACTGAAGCTTTCTTT | CASSQEGTGAGNTEAFF
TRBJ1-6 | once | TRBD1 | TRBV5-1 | TGCGCCAGCAGCTTTGGACAGGACCTATATAATTCACCCCTCCACTTT | CASSFGQDLYNSPLHF
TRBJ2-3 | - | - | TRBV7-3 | TGTGCCAGCAGCTTAGGCACAGATACGCAGTATTTT | CASSLGTDTQYF
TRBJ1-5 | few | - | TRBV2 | TGTGCCAGCAGTGCAATGAGGACAAGTCATAGCAATCAGCCCCAGCATTTT | CASSAMRTSHSNQPQHF